This T cell receptor (beta chain) was captured in a study of blood T cell repertoires in COVID-19. Study context: The United States, Italy and Spain supplied acute and convalescent COVID-19 samples. The cDNA or gDNA used as material had been derived from T cells, B-cell-depleted T cells, or PBMCs.

Authors' analysis steps: Scientists estimated how many nucleated cells there were by amplifying reference gene primers. TCRdb's copy holds only in-frame clones and misses some; the assay was immunoSEQ multiplex PCR. The DNA gave D and trimming, while V, J and clone size come from that table. The sample lists about 130,000 clones; 84% were seen once. The sequencing input was peripheral blood. The TCR comes from a woman aged 55 to 70 with acute or convalescent COVID-19.

The CDR3 DNA sequence: TGCGCCAGCAGCTTGGGCGTATCGCCAGATACGCAGTATTTT. Translated, it gives CASSLGVSPDTQYF. The genes are TRBV5-1 and TRBJ2-3; unclear D gene. The V end was cut by 0 bases, the J end by 4 bases, with 9 bases between. Germline V gene lookup returns CDR1 SGHRS and CDR2 YFSETQ. The CDR3 extends over 14 amino acids.